Given below is one TCR beta chain in context. As yet, its antigen is unknown. This sample is part of a study of T cell repertoires in cytomegalovirus infection. Across the whole study: Matching HLA type and CMV infection were both indicated by public TCR beta signatures.

TCRdb ran MiXCR on the reads and lists one entry per CDR3 protein. Found here are about 770,000 distinct CDR3 sequences, 29% of them singletons; the top ten hold under 15%. Broader study findings: Accumulated public TCR beta family frequency recognized individuals carrying CMV together with the relevant HLA.

Sequencing was performed on cultured CD8+ T cells from PBMCs, taken from culture after CMV antigen stimulation. The sequence came from a human donor in good health (CMV status not recorded). Some clones in this sample may be carry-over from other donors' samples.

In DNA, the CDR3 is TGTGCCAGCAGTTACTCGACGAGGGGGGAGCACCCCGTAAATACGCAGTATTTT. It is translated as CASSYSTRGEHPVNTQYF. The chain carries TRBV6-2 or TRBV6-3 and TRBJ2-3; perhaps D is TRBD1 or TRBD2 (6 bases each). Germline CDR1 and CDR2: MNHEY and SVGEGT. The CDR3 runs 18 residues. The V and J ends lost 0 bases and 7 bases respectively, with 23 bases between them.